This TCR beta chain was captured by sequencing in a study of radiotherapy plus CTLA-4 blockade in lung cancer. Regarding the study as a whole: Tumor-derived TCR clones expanded in blood after radiotherapy plus ipilimumab. It was early blood T cell clone dynamics, with interferon-beta, that reportedly best predicted response.

Alongside CTLA-4 blockade with ipilimumab, patients with chemo-refractory metastatic non-small-cell lung cancer received focal radiation. Trimming cost V 7 bases and J 5 bases; bases outside gene matches: 11. This CDR3 has 16 residues. The V gene's germline CDR1 is SGHAT and CDR2 FQNNGV. Regarding this clone: Its antigen is unknown.

Method: immunoSEQ multiplex PCR; TCRdb's copy keeps in-frame clones and lacks some. The sample includes about 45,000 clones, 63% of them seen just once. The TCR sequence derives from a human donor with non-small cell lung cancer who had a partial response to radiotherapy plus ipilimumab. The chain uses TRBV11-2 and TRBJ2-1; 10 nucleotides align to TRBD2. The sample here was peripheral blood, taken from a patient treated with radiotherapy plus ipilimumab. The CDR3 spells CASTGLTSGRNNEQFF. CDR3 DNA sequence: TGTGCCAGCACGGGTTTGACTAGCGGGCGGAACAATGAGCAGTTCTTC.